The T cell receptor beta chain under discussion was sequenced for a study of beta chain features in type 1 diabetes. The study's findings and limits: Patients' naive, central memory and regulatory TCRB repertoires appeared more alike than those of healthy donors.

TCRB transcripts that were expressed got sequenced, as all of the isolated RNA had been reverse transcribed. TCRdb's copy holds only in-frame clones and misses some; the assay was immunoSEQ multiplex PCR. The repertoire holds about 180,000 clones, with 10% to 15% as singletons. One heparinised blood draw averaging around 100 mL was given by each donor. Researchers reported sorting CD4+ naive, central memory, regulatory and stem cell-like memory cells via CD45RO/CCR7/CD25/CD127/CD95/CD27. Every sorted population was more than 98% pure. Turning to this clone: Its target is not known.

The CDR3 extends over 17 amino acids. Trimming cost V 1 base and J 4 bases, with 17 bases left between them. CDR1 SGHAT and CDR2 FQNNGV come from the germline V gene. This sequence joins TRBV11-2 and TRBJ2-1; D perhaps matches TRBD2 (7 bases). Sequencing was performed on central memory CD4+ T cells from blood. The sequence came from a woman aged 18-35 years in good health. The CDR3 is CASSLAGRGGGYNEQFF. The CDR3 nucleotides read TGTGCCAGCAGCTTAGCGGGGAGGGGGGGCGGTTACAATGAGCAGTTCTTC.